This T cell receptor (beta chain) is from a study of blood T cell repertoires in COVID-19. Study at large: Italy, Spain and the United States were the sources of the convalescent and acute COVID-19 samples. Nucleic acid was either cDNA or gDNA, and it came from T cells, B-cell-depleted T cells, or PBMCs.

Here immunoSEQ multiplex PCR was the method, and the copy in TCRdb shows in-frame clones only, minus some. The repertoire holds hundreds of thousands of clones, with around 90% as singletons. The CDR3 spans 16 residues. The germline V gene has CDR1 KGHSY and CDR2 FQNENV. The V and J ends lost 4 bases and 7 bases respectively, with 20 bases between them. Participants had their cohort set by participant-reported clinical history. The sequence derives from a man aged 50 or older who had been exposed to COVID-19. The rearrangement links TRBV16 to TRBJ1-5, with a possible D match to TRBD1 (5 bases). Specimen: PBMCs or T cells enriched from blood (not recorded which). DNA for the CDR3: TGTGCCAGCAGCCCCCACCTGGCAGGGACTCTACAGCCCCAGCATTTT. Encoded protein: CASSPHLAGTLQPQHF.